This T cell receptor (beta chain) stems from a study of T cells after yellow fever vaccination. Regarding the study as a whole: Abundant clonotypes from the bulk population could have been carried over as contaminants into FACS-sorted repertoires. A weaker secondary response peaked on day 5, the primary on day 15.

One entry per CDR3 protein, called by TCRdb with MiXCR from the 5' RACE reads. The data contain 250,000 to 400,000 distinct CDR3 sequences, roughly 4.3% of them singletons. A note on this clonotype: Its specificity is unknown.

Deletions cut 4 bases from V and 1 base from J, with 20 bases between. The CDR3 has 18 amino acids. Germline CDR1 and CDR2: MGHRA and YSYEKL. This receptor was identified in a man aged 18 to 29 who received the YFV17D yellow fever vaccine. The sample in question was PBMCs, obtained 5 days after the yellow fever booster vaccination. The chain links TRBV4-1 to TRBJ2-4; TRBD2 might be the D (7 bases). The CDR3, as DNA: TGCGCCAGCAGCCCTGGTGGGGGGGCCAGGATTGCCAAAAACATTCAGTACTTC. As protein: CASSPGGGARIAKNIQYF.